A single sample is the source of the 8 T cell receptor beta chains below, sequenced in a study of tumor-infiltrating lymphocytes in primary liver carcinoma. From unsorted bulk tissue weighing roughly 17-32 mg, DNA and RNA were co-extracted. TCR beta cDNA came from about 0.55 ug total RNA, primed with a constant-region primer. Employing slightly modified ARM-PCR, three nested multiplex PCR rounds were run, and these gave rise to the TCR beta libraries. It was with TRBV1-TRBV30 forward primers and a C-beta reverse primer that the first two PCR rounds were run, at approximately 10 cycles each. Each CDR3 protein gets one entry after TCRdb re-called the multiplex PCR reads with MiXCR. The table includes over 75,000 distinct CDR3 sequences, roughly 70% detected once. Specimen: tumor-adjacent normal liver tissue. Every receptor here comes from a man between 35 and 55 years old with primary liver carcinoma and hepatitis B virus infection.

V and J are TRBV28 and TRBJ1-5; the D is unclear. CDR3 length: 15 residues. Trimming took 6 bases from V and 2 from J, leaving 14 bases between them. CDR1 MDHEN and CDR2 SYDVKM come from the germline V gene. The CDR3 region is CASSHRRSGNQPQHF. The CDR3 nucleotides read TGTGCCAGCAGCCACCGCCGCTCGGGCAATCAGCCCCAGCATTTT.

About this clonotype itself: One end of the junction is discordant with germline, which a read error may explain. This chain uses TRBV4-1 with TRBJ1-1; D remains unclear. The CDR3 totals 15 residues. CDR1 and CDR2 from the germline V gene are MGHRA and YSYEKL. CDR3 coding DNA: TGCGCCAGCAGCCACCTCCCGGGGTTGAACACTGAATCTTCCTTT. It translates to CASSHLPGLNTESSF.

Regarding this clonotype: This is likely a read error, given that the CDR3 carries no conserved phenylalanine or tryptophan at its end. The CDR3 DNA is TGTGCCAGGAGCCGTGACCCGCGGAACAACGAGCAGTACTAC. Its translation is CARSRDPRNNEQYY. This chain uses TRBV4-2 with TRBJ2-7, with D hard to call. The germline gives CDR1 LGHNA, CDR2 YNFKEQ. This CDR3 contains 14 residues.

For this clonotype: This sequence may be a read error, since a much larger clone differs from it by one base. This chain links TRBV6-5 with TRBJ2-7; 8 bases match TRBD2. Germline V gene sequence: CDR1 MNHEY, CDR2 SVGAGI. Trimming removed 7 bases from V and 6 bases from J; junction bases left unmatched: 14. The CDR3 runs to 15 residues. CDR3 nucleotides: TGTGCCAGCACTCCGGTCCAGCGGGAGCCCTGCGAGCAGTACTTC. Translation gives CASTPVQREPCEQYF.

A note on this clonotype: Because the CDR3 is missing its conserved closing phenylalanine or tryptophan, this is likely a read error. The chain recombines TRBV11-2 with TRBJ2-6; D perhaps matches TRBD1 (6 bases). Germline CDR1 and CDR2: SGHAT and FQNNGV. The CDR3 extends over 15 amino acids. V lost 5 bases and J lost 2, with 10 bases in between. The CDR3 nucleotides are TGTGCCAGCAGCCTCGGGACACCTGGGGCCAACGTCCTGACTTTG. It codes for CASSLGTPGANVLTL.

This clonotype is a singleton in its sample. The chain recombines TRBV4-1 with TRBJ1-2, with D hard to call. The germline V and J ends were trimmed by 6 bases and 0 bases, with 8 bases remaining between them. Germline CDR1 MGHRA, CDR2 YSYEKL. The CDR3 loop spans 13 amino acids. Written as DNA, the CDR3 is TGCGCCAGCAGGCAGGTAACTAACTATGGCTACACCTTC. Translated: CASRQVTNYGYTF.

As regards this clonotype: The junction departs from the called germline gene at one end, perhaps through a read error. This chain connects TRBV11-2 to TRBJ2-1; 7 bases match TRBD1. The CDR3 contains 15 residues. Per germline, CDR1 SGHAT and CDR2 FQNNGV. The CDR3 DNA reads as TGTGCCAGCAGCTTCGATGACAGGGATTTCAGTGAGCAATTCTTC. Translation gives CASSFDDRDFSEQFF.

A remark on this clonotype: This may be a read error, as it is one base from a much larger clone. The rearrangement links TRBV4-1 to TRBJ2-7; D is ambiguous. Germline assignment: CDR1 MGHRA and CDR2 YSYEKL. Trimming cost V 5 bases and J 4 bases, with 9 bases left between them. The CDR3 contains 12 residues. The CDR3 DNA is TGCGCCAGCAGCAAACAAGGGTACGAGCAGTACTTC. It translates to CASSKQGYEQYF.